This T cell receptor (beta chain) was identified during a study of blood T cell repertoires in COVID-19. Looking at the study overall: From T cells, B-cell-depleted T cells, or PBMCs came the material, which was cDNA or gDNA.

Produced via immunoSEQ multiplex PCR; TCRdb's table is partial and in-frame only. The sample contains 95,000 to 110,000 clones, roughly 87% of which appear only once. The receptor's source is a woman aged 80 or older in a cohort sampled during active COVID-19. Sequences were obtained from peripheral blood.

The CDR3 nucleotides read TGTGCCAGCAGCCAAGATGGGTCCGGGACTAGCGGCTCCTACGAGCAGTACTTC. This encodes CASSQDGSGTSGSYEQYF. V usage is TRBV3-1 (or the pseudogene TRBV3-2) and J usage is TRBJ2-7; TRBD2 aligns across 11 bases. Trimming at V came to 0 bases and at J to 0 bases, leaving 7 bases not matched to a gene. This CDR3 has 18 residues. Germline CDR1 is LGHDT and CDR2 is YNNKEL (reference sequence).